These 12 T cell receptor beta chains were sequenced from one sample in a study of shared clonotypes between healthy human individuals. Naive CD8 cells, CD45RO-negative and positively selected for CCR7, excluded terminally differentiated effector memory CD45RA+ cells. This table comes from immunoSEQ multiplex PCR, and its TCRdb copy is limited to in-frame clones, with some not included. Of more than 2 million clones in the sample, approximately 94% were seen once. The sequencing input was naive CD8+ T cells sorted from blood. The source is a man between 18 and 35 years old in good health.

The V call is TRBV6-6, the J call TRBJ2-5; 8 bases fit TRBD1. The ends lost 2 bases at V and 5 bases at J; junction bases unmatched: 7. The CDR3 sequence is 15 residues long. The germline gives CDR1 MNHNY, CDR2 SVGAGI (reference sequence). CDR3 sequence reads: CASSYVRGRGETQYF. DNA of the CDR3: TGTGCCAGCAGTTACGTCAGGGGGCGTGGGGAGACCCAGTACTTC.

This rearrangement joins TRBV5-1 to TRBJ2-5; 7 nucleotides align to TRBD2. Germline CDR1 and CDR2: SGHRS and YFSETQ. V shed 1 base and J 1 base; nucleotides not matched to a gene: 7. The CDR3 contains 16 residues. The CDR3 reads CASSLIGGDPQETQYF. The CDR3 coding sequence is TGCGCCAGCAGCTTGATTGGGGGGGACCCCCAAGAGACCCAGTACTTC.

The chain joins TRBV7-9 to TRBJ2-3, with D maybe TRBD2 (6 bases). V was shortened by 4 bases and J by 0 bases, with 11 bases between the two germline ends. The CDR3 has 15 residues. Per germline, CDR1 SEHNR and CDR2 FQNEAQ (reference sequence). Here the CDR3 reads CASSSLAPSTDTQYF. CDR3 coding DNA: TGTGCCAGCAGCTCACTAGCCCCTAGCACAGATACGCAGTATTTT.

On this clone: Compared with germline, one end of the junction differs, possibly owing to a read error. This chain connects TRBV30 to TRBJ1-3; D unresolved. The CDR3 loop spans 12 amino acids. Per the germline V gene, CDR1 is GTSNPN and CDR2 is SVGIG (reference sequence). The CDR3 reads CSWIPAAGTIYF. CDR3 nucleotide sequence: TGTTCCTGGATCCCAGCGGCAGGCACCATATATTTT.

V gene TRBV19 combines with J gene TRBJ2-5; the D gene is possibly TRBD1 (5 bases). Germline-derived CDR1 and CDR2 are LNHDA and SQIVND (reference sequence). Between the trimmed V and J ends, which lost 9 bases and 1 base, there was a span of 12 bases. The CDR3 has 13 residues. The CDR3 loop is CASNDRFQETQYF. CDR3 DNA: TGTGCCAGCAACGACAGATTCCAAGAGACCCAGTACTTC.

J is TRBJ2-2 and V is TRBV4-1; possibly TRBD1 or TRBD2 for D (5 bases each). Trimming removed 4 bases from V and 6 bases from J, with 12 bases in between. This CDR3 has 14 amino acids. Looked up from germline, CDR1 is MGHRA and CDR2 is YSYEKL. The CDR3 bases are TGCGCCAGCAGCCGAATCCGGGGACCCGGGGAGCTGTTTTTT. Protein: CASSRIRGPGELFF.

V usage is TRBV11-2 and J usage is TRBJ1-1, with D possibly matching TRBD1 (5 bases). The ends were cut back, 1 base at V and 4 bases at J, with 10 bases in the middle. Germline values: CDR1 SGHAT, CDR2 FQNNGV. CDR3 length: 14 residues. DNA of the CDR3: TGTGCCAGCAGCTTAGTGTGGACATCCACTGAAGCTTTCTTT. Amino acid sequence: CASSLVWTSTEAFF.

In DNA form, the CDR3 reads TGTGCCAGCAGCTTAGGTACACTCTTGACGAAAGAGACCCAGTACTTC. Translating it yields CASSLGTLLTKETQYF. The V and J genes are TRBV11-2 and TRBJ2-5; D remains unclear. In germline, CDR1 is SGHAT, CDR2 FQNNGV. There are 16 residues in the CDR3. V lost 1 base, J lost 3 bases, and 15 bases lay in between.

The rearrangement links TRBV27 to TRBJ2-5; 10 bases are a match to TRBD1. The junction had 9 bases not matched to a gene; V was cut back by 7 bases and J by 7 bases. This CDR3 has 14 amino acids. The germline V gene has CDR1 MNHEY and CDR2 SMNVEV (reference sequence). The CDR3 DNA reads TGTGCCAGCACCCCGACAGGGGGCATAGGGACCCAGTACTTC. Encoded protein: CASTPTGGIGTQYF.

On this clone: One end of the junction fails to match germline, which may point to a read error. The gene calls are TRBV4-1 and TRBJ1-4; the D gene is possibly TRBD1 (6 bases). This CDR3 contains 19 residues. Germline loops: CDR1 MGHRA, CDR2 YSYEKL. CDR3 protein: CASSQAEAVTGGFNEKLLF. Here the CDR3 DNA reads TGCGCCAGCAGCCAAGCCGAGGCCGTGACAGGAGGATTTAATGAAAAACTGCTTTTT.

A word on this clone: This same CDR3 is encoded by further DNA sequences in the sample. The chain employs TRBV6-5 and TRBJ2-2, with D perhaps matching TRBD1 (5 bases). The CDR3 has 15 amino acids. Germline CDR1 and CDR2: MNHEY and SVGAGI. V lost 2 bases to trimming and J lost 3 bases, with 10 bases between them. This CDR3 reads CASSYHQGYTGELFF. The CDR3 region has the DNA TGTGCCAGCAGTTACCACCAGGGTTACACCGGGGAGCTGTTTTTT.

In nucleotides, the CDR3 is TGTGCCTGGAGTTCACGGGGCGGAATACATCCAGATACGCAGTATTTT. Translating gives CAWSSRGGIHPDTQYF. The J gene is TRBJ2-3, the V gene TRBV30; D could derive from TRBD1 or TRBD2 (5 bases each). The V and J ends lost 2 bases and 4 bases respectively, with 19 bases between them. Germline V CDR1 and CDR2: GTSNPN, SVGIG (reference sequence). CDR3 length equals 16 residues. Looking up the rest from reference TRBV30 and TRBJ2-3 gives the full variable domain: SQTIHQWPATLVQPVGSPLSLECTVEGTSNPNLYWYRQAAGRGLQLLFYSVGIGQISSEVPQNLSASRPQDRQFILSSKKLLLSDSGFYLCAWSSRGGIHPDTQYFGPGTRLTVL.